Listed below are T cell receptor beta chains from one sample, sequenced in a study of cytomegalovirus exposure and HLA in healthy donors. The protocol was immunoSEQ multiplex PCR, while the TCRdb copy is restricted to in-frame clones and leaves out a portion. This table has under 200,000 clones, roughly 76% appearing once. Sequenced sample: PBMCs. Receptors were obtained from a human donor in good health. Each CDR3 is given with its conserved first and last residue. D genes are given only for firm matches. Rows may omit the clone size; those that give it use once, few, many or a size class.

j_call: TRBJ2-7
d_call: TRBD1
clone_size: NA
v_call: TRBV19
cdr3_aa: CASSIDRTGIYEQYF
cdr3_nt: TGTGCCAGTAGTATAGACAGGACAGGGATCTACGAGCAGTACTTC

j_call: TRBJ2-1
d_call: NA
clone_size: few
v_call: TRBV5-1
cdr3_aa: CASSLRVSYNEQFF
cdr3_nt: TGCGCCAGCAGCTTACGGGTTAGCTACAATGAGCAGTTCTTC

j_call: TRBJ2-1
d_call: TRBD2
clone_size: NA
v_call: TRBV6-5
cdr3_aa: CASRPSSGGYNEQFF
cdr3_nt: TGTGCCAGCAGACCTTCTAGCGGGGGTTACAATGAGCAGTTCTTC

j_call: TRBJ1-5
d_call: NA
clone_size: once
v_call: TRBV6-1
cdr3_aa: CASSEVAGANQPQHF
cdr3_nt: TGTGCCAGCAGTGAAGTGGCAGGGGCCAATCAGCCCCAGCATTTT

j_call: TRBJ2-7
d_call: TRBD2
clone_size: NA
v_call: TRBV7-2
cdr3_aa: CASTLGLADYYEQYF
cdr3_nt: TGTGCCAGCACCTTAGGCCTAGCGGATTATTACGAGCAGTACTTC

j_call: TRBJ1-5
d_call: NA
clone_size: NA
v_call: TRBV7-2
cdr3_aa: CASSPGLNGQPQHF
cdr3_nt: TGTGCCAGCAGCCCAGGGTTGAATGGACAGCCCCAGCATTTT

j_call: TRBJ1-6
d_call: NA
clone_size: NA
v_call: TRBV19
cdr3_aa: CASSLPTFSSYNSPLHF
cdr3_nt: TGTGCCAGTAGTCTGCCGACATTCAGCTCCTATAATTCACCCCTCCACTTT

j_call: TRBJ2-5
d_call: TRBD2
clone_size: NA
v_call: TRBV7-7
cdr3_aa: CASSFTIAGGGETQYF
cdr3_nt: TGTGCCAGCAGCTTTACCATAGCGGGGGGCGGAGAGACCCAGTACTTC

j_call: TRBJ2-7
d_call: NA
clone_size: NA
v_call: TRBV5-4
cdr3_aa: CASSSDSRFSEQYF
cdr3_nt: TGTGCCAGCAGCTCCGACAGTCGGTTCTCCGAGCAGTACTTC

j_call: TRBJ2-7
d_call: TRBD2
clone_size: NA
v_call: TRBV6-1
cdr3_aa: CASSELAGVLYEQYF
cdr3_nt: TGTGCCAGCAGTGAACTAGCGGGGGTCCTCTACGAGCAGTACTTC

j_call: TRBJ2-5
d_call: NA
clone_size: NA
v_call: TRBV10-3
cdr3_aa: CAISEGLPQETQYF
cdr3_nt: TGTGCCATCAGTGAGGGACTACCGCAAGAGACCCAGTACTTC

j_call: TRBJ2-1
d_call: NA
clone_size: NA
v_call: TRBV9
cdr3_aa: CASSVGGGTYNEQFF
cdr3_nt: TGTGCCAGCAGCGTAGGGGGGGGCACATACAATGAGCAGTTCTTC

j_call: TRBJ1-1
d_call: NA
clone_size: NA
v_call: TRBV6-5
cdr3_aa: CASSRTVNTEAFF
cdr3_nt: TGTGCCAGCAGCCGAACAGTGAACACTGAAGCTTTCTTT

j_call: TRBJ2-7
d_call: TRBD1
clone_size: NA
v_call: TRBV2
cdr3_aa: CASQGQGHYEQYF
cdr3_nt: TGTGCCAGCCAGGGACAGGGGCACTACGAGCAGTACTTC

j_call: TRBJ2-1
d_call: NA
clone_size: once
v_call: TRBV4-1
cdr3_aa: CASSQVAGEQFF
cdr3_nt: TGCGCCAGCAGCCAAGTGGCGGGTGAGCAGTTCTTC

j_call: TRBJ1-3
d_call: NA
clone_size: once
v_call: TRBV6-1
cdr3_aa: CASSVGGDGNTIYF
cdr3_nt: TGTGCCAGCAGTGTAGGCGGTGATGGAAACACCATATATTTT

j_call: TRBJ1-1
d_call: TRBD1
clone_size: once
v_call: TRBV7-2
cdr3_aa: CASSSRQGRNTEAFF
cdr3_nt: TGTGCCAGCAGCTCCAGACAGGGGCGGAACACTGAAGCTTTCTTT